A selection of T cell receptor beta chains follows, all from one sample in a study of regulatory T cells in long-lasting Graves disease. TCRdb independently ran MiXCR on the multiplex PCR reads; one entry per CDR3 protein. The repertoire has roughly 300,000 distinct CDR3 sequences, 20% to 25% of them found once; the top ten carry roughly three fifths. Material: peripheral blood mononuclear cells (PBMCs), obtained when the disease was refractory, from a patient treated with antithyroid drugs. The receptors originated from a female donor with Graves disease. Both conserved end residues are part of each CDR3. A D gene is named only where the DNA matches it firmly. Size tells how often a clone was seen (once, few, many) or the class of an expanded clone, and some rows leave it out.

TRBJ2-2	-	TRBV6-1	16	TRBD1	TGTGCCAGCAGCCTCGGGGACAGGGGGCTCACCGGGGAGCTGTTTTTT	CASSLGDRGLTGELFF
TRBJ2-4	many	TRBV6-1	14	TRBD1	TGTGCCAGCAGTCCCGGACAGGGATGGGACATTCAGTACTTC	CASSPGQGWDIQYF
TRBJ2-2	many	TRBV11-2	16	TRBD1	TGTGCCAGCAGCGACCCGGGACAGGGCCTCACCGGGGAGCTGTTTTTT	CASSDPGQGLTGELFF
TRBJ2-7	many	TRBV7-2	15	TRBD1	TGTGCCAGCAGCTTAGCCGGGACAGGGGACTACGAGCAGTACTTC	CASSLAGTGDYEQYF
TRBJ2-7	few	TRBV6-5	16	TRBD1	TGTGCCAGCAGTTACTCGTCAGGGGGCGCTTCCTACGAGCAGTACTTC	CASSYSSGGASYEQYF
TRBJ2-2	many	TRBV6-5	16	-	TGTGCCAGCAGTTACGGGTCAGGGGCGAACACCGGGGAGCTGTTTTTT	CASSYGSGANTGELFF
TRBJ1-1	-	TRBV5-6	15	TRBD1	TGTGCCAGCAGCCGAAGACAGGGAAGGGGGCCTGAAGCTTTCTTT	CASSRRQGRGPEAFF
TRBJ1-1	few	TRBV6-2/TRBV6-3	14	-	TGTGCCAGCAGTTTCAATTCTATGGCCACTGAAGCTTTCTTT	CASSFNSMATEAFF
TRBJ1-2	few	TRBV15	12	TRBD1	TGTGCCACCAGCAAGGGGGCACGGGGCTACACCTTC	CATSKGARGYTF
TRBJ1-3	few	TRBV28	11	-	TGTGCCAGCATTTACGCAAACACCATATATTTT	CASIYANTIYF
TRBJ1-1	many	TRBV6-5	14	-	TGTGCCAGCAGTTATGGGTACGGGGACACTGAAGCTTTCTTT	CASSYGYGDTEAFF